Reported below is one T cell receptor (beta chain). The antigen is unknown. The record originates from a study of blood T cells in healthy people across ages. For the second PCR, which ran for about 6 to 11 cycles, a sample-barcoded 5' primer and a J-beta primer mix were used. Researchers report that a template-switch adaptor with 12 random nucleotides tagged each cDNA molecule. TCRdb used MiXCR to reprocess the 5' RACE reads, holding one entry per CDR3 protein. This sample carries about 650,000 distinct CDR3 sequences, 40% to 65% of them seen once, and the ten largest clones take approximately 13%. Study-wide results and caveats: Naive CD4+ cells and diversity were both higher in long-lived donors than in aged donors.

Ranging in age from about 6 to 100, the donors were healthy Caucasian individuals from Russia. The origin of this receptor is a woman of 80 years or more in good health. The sample taken for sequencing was blood.

The DNA for the CDR3 is TGCAGCGTTGATCCAGGGACGGGGACCTACGAGCAGTACTTC. Translating gives CSVDPGTGTYEQYF. The rearrangement joins TRBV29-1 to TRBJ2-7; D is perhaps TRBD1 or TRBD2 (5 bases each). Germline V gene sequence: CDR1 SQVTM, CDR2 ANQGSEA. CDR3 length: 14 residues. The V end lost 3 bases, the J end lost 2 bases, and 14 bases lay between the germline ends.